Listed here are 11 T cell receptor beta chains from one sample, sequenced in a study of T cells in Graves' hyperthyroidism and ophthalmopathy. The TCR beta CDR3 regions underwent amplification using RNA transcripts as the source. Carried out on the TCR CDR3, a first-round RT-PCR used the HTBI primer set. TCRdb used MiXCR to reprocess the multiplex PCR reads, holding one entry per CDR3 protein. Among about 570,000 distinct CDR3 sequences listed, more than 45% were seen once. Specimen: peripheral blood or thyroid tissue (not recorded which). Receptor source: an adult woman with Graves' disease, either hyperthyroidism or ophthalmopathy (not recorded which).

In its sample, this clonotype was seen many times. V is TRBV5-1 and J is TRBJ1-2; D not certain. The CDR3 totals 15 residues. Germline CDR1 SGHRS, CDR2 YFSETQ. The germline V and J ends were trimmed by 0 bases and 8 bases, with 17 bases remaining between them. In nucleotides, the CDR3 is TGCGCCAGCAGCTTGGAGACGGAATCACTGGGCGGCTACACCTTC. Protein product: CASSLETESLGGYTF.

Note on this clonotype: Because it lacks the conserved phenylalanine or tryptophan at the end, this CDR3 is likely a read error. The rearrangement uses TRBV5-1 and TRBJ1-4; TRBD1 aligns across 11 bases. Germline V lookup: CDR1 SGHRS, CDR2 YFSETQ. V was clipped by 4 bases and J by 0 bases; unmatched bases: 2. This CDR3 region has 16 residues. In DNA form, the CDR3 reads TGCGCCAGCAGCGGACAGGGGGCAGCAACTAATGAAAAACTGTTTCTT. Translating gives CASSGQGAATNEKLFL.

The sample holds many counts of this clonotype. V usage is TRBV5-1 and J usage is TRBJ1-1; D may be TRBD1 (6 bases). The CDR3 totals 15 residues. CDR1 and CDR2 (germline): SGHRS, YFSETQ. Trimming removed 0 bases at V and 5 bases at J, with 14 bases between. In nucleotides, the CDR3 is TGCGCCAGCAGCTTGGCGGCGGGGGCGAGAACTGAAGCTTTCTTT. It encodes CASSLAAGARTEAFF.

The chain couples TRBV6-1 to TRBJ1-1; perhaps TRBD1 as D (5 bases). Trimming stripped 7 bases from V and 1 base from J, with 16 bases between. CDR1 and CDR2 (germline): MNHNS, SASEGT. CDR3 length: 15 amino acids. CDR3 sequence reads: CASTLARGGNTEAFF. For the CDR3, the DNA is TGTGCCAGCACTCTCGCCCGTGGGGGGAACACTGAAGCTTTCTTT.

V gene TRBV20-1 combines with J gene TRBJ1-5, with D perhaps TRBD1 (5 bases). Trimming pared 0 bases from V and 5 bases from J, leaving 8 bases between. Germline lookup yields CDR1 DFQATT and CDR2 SNEGSKA (reference sequence). The CDR3 covers 13 residues. CDR3 residues: CSARDVGDQPQHF. DNA for the CDR3: TGCAGTGCTAGAGATGTGGGGGATCAGCCCCAGCATTTT.

V gene TRBV7-9 combines with J gene TRBJ1-2; D perhaps matches TRBD1 (5 bases). The CDR3 has 15 residues. Germline V CDR1 and CDR2: SEHNR, FQNEAQ (reference sequence). V lost 5 bases to trimming and J lost 6 bases, with 19 bases between them. CDR3 protein: CASSAPAGTGHGYTF. Written as DNA, the CDR3 is TGTGCCAGCAGCGCGCCGGCCGGGACTGGGCATGGCTACACCTTC.

This clonotype was found many times. The genes are TRBV5-1 and TRBJ1-4; no reliable D call. V lost 0 bases, J lost 8 bases, and 8 bases lay in between. The CDR3 extends over 13 amino acids. Germline CDR1 is SGHRS and CDR2 is YFSETQ. The CDR3 nucleotides are TGCGCCAGCAGCTTGGGTGGCGGAGAAAAACTGTTTTTT. Translating gives CASSLGGGEKLFF.

This clonotype was observed many times. The gene calls are TRBV19 and TRBJ2-7, with 10 bases lining up with TRBD2. Germline lookup yields CDR1 LNHDA and CDR2 SQIVND (reference sequence). The CDR3 runs to 14 residues. With 4 bases clipped from V and 4 bases from J, the junction kept 4 bases outside the gene matches. CDR3 sequence: CASSTGLAVYEQYF. The CDR3 DNA sequence: TGTGCCAGTAGTACTGGACTAGCGGTTTACGAGCAGTACTTC.

This clonotype was seen a few times. The gene calls are TRBV29-1 and TRBJ2-1; 8 bases are a match to TRBD2. The CDR3 totals 12 residues. J gave up 7 bases and V 6 bases, and 5 bases lay outside the gene matches. Germline values: CDR1 SQVTM, CDR2 ANQGSEA. CDR3 amino acids: CSVGRGGNEQFF. CDR3 sequence (DNA): TGCAGCGTAGGCCGGGGGGGTAATGAGCAGTTCTTC.

The CDR3 nucleotides read TGTGCCTGGAGTGTGTTGACAGGGCACACCGGGGAGCTGTTTTTT. Translated, it gives CAWSVLTGHTGELFF. V usage is TRBV30 and J usage is TRBJ2-2, with 7 bases matching TRBD1. After removal of 0 bases from V and 3 bases from J, the junction contained 4 bases not matched to a gene. Germline assignment: CDR1 GTSNPN and CDR2 SVGIG (reference sequence). This CDR3 has 15 residues.

V is TRBV7-9 and J is TRBJ2-7; 7 bases fit TRBD2. Trimming removed 1 base from V and 6 bases from J; junction bases left unmatched: 9. This CDR3 comprises 15 residues. From germline, CDR1 is SEHNR and CDR2 FQNEAQ (reference sequence). DNA of the CDR3: TGTGCCAGCAGCTTAGATGGGGAGGGGTGGCGCGAGCAGTACTTC. Translation gives CASSLDGEGWREQYF.